This T cell receptor (beta chain) is from a study of monozygotic twins with inflammatory bowel disease. Study-level findings and limits: Perhaps reflecting limited power, concordant and discordant twins did not differ in repertoire similarity. TCRbeta inverse Simpson diversity was decreased in IBD patients versus healthy co-twins.

UMIs that included a 6-nucleotide sample barcode were added by template switching, which took place during cDNA synthesis. TCRalpha along with TCRbeta cDNA was subjected to two nested PCRs lasting approximately 16 and 10 cycles. TCRdb reworked the 5' RACE reads into one entry per CDR3 protein, no DNA. The sample table sets out approximately 330,000 distinct CDR3 sequences. As to this clonotype: The antigen is not known.

The germline gives CDR1 DFQATT, CDR2 SNEGSKA (reference sequence). The CDR3 has 14 residues. Sequenced material: blood. The chain recombines TRBV20-1 with TRBJ2-7; TCRdb calls TRBD2, which cannot be checked without DNA. The TCR was taken from a human donor with ulcerative colitis or Crohn's disease, or a healthy co-twin of an affected twin (not recorded which). CDR3: CSASTGLATYEQYF.